This T cell receptor (beta chain) was identified during a study of identical twins. General study points: Out-of-frame alpha sequences shared by twins were enriched for low generation probability.

In this sample, this clonotype turned up a few times. The antigen is undetermined. Germline V gives CDR1 GTSNPN, CDR2 SVGIG (reference sequence). Trimming cost V 0 bases and J 9 bases, with 12 bases left between them. The CDR3 runs to 13 residues. Each CDR3 protein is one row after TCRdb ran MiXCR on the 5' RACE reads. The sample has 250,000 or so distinct CDR3 sequences, around 8.3% seen once; the top ten hold roughly 3%. The sample was also linked to a second study, of yellow fever vaccine responses in identical twins.

Sequencing was done on a sample of CD8+ T cells sorted from blood. The genes are TRBV30 and TRBJ2-1, with D perhaps TRBD2 (6 bases). The TCR comes from a young woman in good health. The CDR3 DNA reads TGTGCCTGGAGTGTACTCCTAGCGAGTGAGCAGTTCTTC. This gives the protein CAWSVLLASEQFF. Full variable domain (rest looked up from reference TRBV30 and TRBJ2-1): SQTIHQWPATLVQPVGSPLSLECTVEGTSNPNLYWYRQAAGRGLQLLFYSVGIGQISSEVPQNLSASRPQDRQFILSSKKLLLSDSGFYLCAWSVLLASEQFFGPGTRLTVL.